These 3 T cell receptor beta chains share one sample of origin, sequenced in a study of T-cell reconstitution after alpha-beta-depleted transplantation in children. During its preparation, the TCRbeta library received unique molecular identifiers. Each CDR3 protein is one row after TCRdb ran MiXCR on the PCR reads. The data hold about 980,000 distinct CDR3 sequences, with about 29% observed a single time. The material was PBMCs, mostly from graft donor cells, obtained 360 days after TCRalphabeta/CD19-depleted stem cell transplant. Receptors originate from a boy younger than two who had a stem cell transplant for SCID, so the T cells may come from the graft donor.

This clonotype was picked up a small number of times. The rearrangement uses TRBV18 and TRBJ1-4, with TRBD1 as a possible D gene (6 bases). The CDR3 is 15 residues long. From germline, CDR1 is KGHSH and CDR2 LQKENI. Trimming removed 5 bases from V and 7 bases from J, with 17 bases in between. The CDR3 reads CASSTDRLSGEKLFF. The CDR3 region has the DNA TGTGCCAGCTCAACCGACAGGTTAAGTGGTGAAAAACTGTTTTTT.

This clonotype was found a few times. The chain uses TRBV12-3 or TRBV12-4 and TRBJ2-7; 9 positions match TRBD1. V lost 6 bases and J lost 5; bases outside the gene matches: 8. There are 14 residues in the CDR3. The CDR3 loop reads CASSPGTGPNEQYF. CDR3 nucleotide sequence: TGTGCCAGCAGCCCCGGGACAGGGCCTAACGAGCAGTACTTC.

CDR3 residues: CASSVDQYF. The DNA for the CDR3 is TGTGCCAGCAGCGTAGATCAGTACTTC. V usage is TRBV21-1 and J usage is TRBJ2-4. TRBV21-1 is assigned pseudogene status. This CDR3 comprises 9 residues.